Shown below are 14 T cell receptor beta chains from a single sample sequenced in a study of CD8 T cells in Susac syndrome (dated by TCRdb to the late 2010s). Libraries were built with the immunoSEQ multiplex PCR assay. RNA was extracted with the RNeasy kit and about 0.5 to 1 ug was reverse transcribed using random hexamers. The raw public reads went through TCRdb reprocessing: fastp at Q25, MiXCR clone calling, in-frame beta chains kept. When rows share a CDR3 protein, they turn into one entry using the most common DNA and genes. Within this sample are 150,000 to 200,000 distinct CDR3 sequences, with 90% to 95% of them counted one time only. The ten largest clones capture roughly 0.15% of the sample. The sequenced sample was CD4+ T cells from PBMCs. Receptors were obtained from a human donor in good health.

J is TRBJ2-1 and V is TRBV7-2; no firm D call. The CDR3 consists of 13 residues. V was trimmed by 6 bases and J by 6 bases, leaving 12 bases between them. Per the germline V gene, CDR1 is SGHTA and CDR2 is FQGNSA. CDR3 DNA: TGTGCCAGCAGTCCGTGGGCAGGCAATGAGCAGTTCTTC. Protein: CASSPWAGNEQFF.

The chain has TRBV14 and TRBJ2-7; possible D gene TRBD1, 5 bases. V lost 4 bases and J 7 bases, leaving 11 bases between the germline ends. CDR1 and CDR2 (germline): SGHDN, FVKESK. The CDR3 is made up of 12 amino acids. In DNA form, the CDR3 reads TGTGCCAGCAGCCCTTCAGGGCGGGAGCAGTACTTC. Translating it yields CASSPSGREQYF.

This chain links TRBV5-1 with TRBJ1-1; perhaps TRBD1 as D (5 bases). With 6 bases removed from V and 1 base from J, the gap between germline ends came to 13 bases. The germline V gene encodes CDR1 SGHRS and CDR2 YFSETQ. This CDR3 contains 14 residues. CDR3 in DNA: TGCGCCAGCACCGTAGGGACTGGGAACACTGAAGCTTTCTTT. Its protein product is CASTVGTGNTEAFF.

The chain couples TRBV28 to TRBJ1-6; no firm D call. CDR3 length: 15 residues. The germline V gene has CDR1 MDHEN and CDR2 SYDVKM. The V end was cut by 6 bases, the J end by 9 bases, with 18 bases between. CDR3 residues: CASSDAEALVSPLHF. DNA for the CDR3: TGTGCCAGCAGCGACGCGGAGGCGCTAGTTTCACCCCTCCACTTT.

The chain has TRBV28 and TRBJ1-5, with 12 bases fitting TRBD1. This CDR3 is built from 15 residues. With V trimmed by 5 bases and J by 6 bases, 5 bases remained unmatched. CDR1 is MDHEN and CDR2 is SYDVKM in the germline V gene. CDR3: CASSPGTGGIQPQHF. The CDR3 DNA sequence: TGTGCCAGCAGTCCGGGGACAGGGGGCATTCAGCCCCAGCATTTT.

This sequence joins TRBV20-1 and TRBJ2-1; D is perhaps TRBD1 (7 bases). CDR3 length: 13 residues. From germline, CDR1 is DFQATT and CDR2 SNEGSKA (reference sequence). V was clipped by 5 bases and J by 3 bases, with 11 bases between them. CDR3 protein: CSAAGQFYNEQFF. In DNA, the CDR3 is TGCAGTGCTGCGGGACAGTTCTACAATGAGCAGTTCTTC.

The CDR3 spells CSVARTPYEQYF. DNA for the CDR3: TGCAGCGTTGCTAGGACACCATACGAGCAGTACTTC. This rearrangement joins TRBV29-1 to TRBJ2-7; D might be TRBD1 (5 bases). Per germline, CDR1 SQVTM and CDR2 ANQGSEA. The V gene lost 4 bases and the J gene lost 4 bases, with 11 bases spanning the gap. The CDR3 loop spans 12 amino acids.

The chain recombines TRBV2 with TRBJ2-3; tentatively, D is TRBD1 or TRBD2 (5 bases each). The CDR3 extends over 13 amino acids. CDR1 and CDR2 from the germline V gene are SNHLY and FYNNEI. Between the trimmed V and J ends, which lost 3 bases and 4 bases, there was a span of 8 bases. CDR3 sequence reads: CASSEQGADTQYF. CDR3 bases: TGTGCCAGCAGTGAGCAGGGAGCAGATACGCAGTATTTT.

The gene calls are TRBV7-9 and TRBJ1-2, with 7 bases that match TRBD1. V lost 5 bases to trimming and J lost 1 base; unmatched junction nucleotides: 4. From germline, CDR1 is SEHNR and CDR2 FQNEAQ (reference sequence). The CDR3 is made up of 14 amino acids. CDR3 protein: CASSRDRDNYGYTF. The CDR3 DNA reads TGTGCCAGCAGCCGAGACAGGGATAACTATGGCTACACCTTC.

The chain joins TRBV20-1 to TRBJ1-2; D is undetermined. Trimming took 0 bases from V and 4 from J, leaving 15 bases between them. CDR1 and CDR2 from the germline V gene are DFQATT and SNEGSKA (reference sequence). The CDR3 is 15 amino acids. The CDR3 is CSARDPDGLPYGYTF. CDR3 bases: TGCAGTGCTAGAGATCCGGACGGACTACCCTATGGCTACACCTTC.

The gene calls are TRBV28 and TRBJ1-6; TRBD1 is a possible D gene (5 bases). The germline V gene has CDR1 MDHEN and CDR2 SYDVKM. There are 13 residues in the CDR3. With 7 bases removed from V and 13 bases from J, the gap between germline ends came to 17 bases. This CDR3 is CASMRGRPSPLHF. In nucleotides, the CDR3 is TGTGCCAGCATGAGGGGACGTCCATCCCCCCTCCACTTT. Using reference TRBV28 and TRBJ1-6 for the parts outside the CDR3, the full variable domain is DVKVTQSSRYLVKRTGEKVFLECVQDMDHENMFWYRQDPGLGLRLIYFSYDVKMKEKGDIPEGYSVSREKKERFSLILESASTNQTSMYLCASMRGRPSPLHFGNGTRLTVT.

This chain connects TRBV9 to TRBJ1-2; tentatively, D is TRBD1 (5 bases). CDR3 length: 14 residues. Germline values: CDR1 SGDLS, CDR2 YYNGEE. V was pared by 3 bases and J by 1 base, with 10 bases between. As DNA, the CDR3 is TGTGCCAGCAGCGGGGACGGGATTAACTATGGCTACACCTTC. Translating gives CASSGDGINYGYTF.

This clonotype was recorded a few times. This rearrangement joins TRBV6-1 to TRBJ1-1; D is ambiguous. The CDR3 covers 13 residues. Germline-derived CDR1 and CDR2 are MNHNS and SASEGT. V was cut by 5 bases and J by 1 base, with 8 bases left in between. The DNA of the CDR3 is TGTGCCAGCAGTTTTTTTACGAACACTGAAGCTTTCTTT. Its translation is CASSFFTNTEAFF.

The CDR3, as DNA: TGTGCCAGCAGCTCCTCGGTGGTGGATACGCAGTATTTT. It codes for CASSSSVVDTQYF. V is TRBV4-2 and J is TRBJ2-3, with D unresolved. The CDR3 has 13 residues. From germline, CDR1 is LGHNA and CDR2 YNFKEQ. Trimming shortened V by 5 bases and J by 6 bases, and 12 bases separated the two germline ends.